Detailed here is one T cell receptor (beta chain). Antigen specificity is unknown. In making TCR cDNA, 5'RACE template switching added a universal primer site and UMIs to it. TCRdb re-derived calls from the 5' RACE reads in MiXCR, one entry per CDR3 protein. The sample carries 360,000 or so distinct CDR3 sequences, around a tenth recorded once. This entry comes from a study of T cells after yellow fever vaccination. The study's findings and limits: Post-booster repertoires contained most primary-vaccination clones again (about 95% CD4, about 88% CD8). Among all clonotypes, a small share was observed in both CD4 and CD8 compartments.

The CDR3 extends over 13 amino acids. Trimming removed 4 bases at V and 5 bases at J, with 9 bases between. Per germline, CDR1 MGHRA and CDR2 YSYEKL. The chain combines TRBV4-1 with TRBJ2-1; D gene uncertain. The material sequenced was PBMCs, taken on the day of the first yellow fever vaccination. The receptor comes from a man between 18 and 35 years old who received the YFV17D yellow fever vaccine. DNA of the CDR3: TGCGCCAGCAGCCGGACGACCGACAATGAGCAGTTCTTC. Protein product: CASSRTTDNEQFF.